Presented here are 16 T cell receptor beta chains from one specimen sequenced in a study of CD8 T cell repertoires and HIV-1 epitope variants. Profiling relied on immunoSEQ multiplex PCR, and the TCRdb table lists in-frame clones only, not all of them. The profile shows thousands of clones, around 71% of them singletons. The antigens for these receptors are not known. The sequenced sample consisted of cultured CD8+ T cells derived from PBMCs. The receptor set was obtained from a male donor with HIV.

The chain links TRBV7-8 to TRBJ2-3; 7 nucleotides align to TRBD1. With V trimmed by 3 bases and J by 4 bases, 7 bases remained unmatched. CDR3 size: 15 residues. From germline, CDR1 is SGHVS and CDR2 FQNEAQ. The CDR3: CASSFFRGTADTQYF. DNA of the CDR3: TGTGCCAGCAGCTTCTTCAGGGGGACGGCAGATACGCAGTATTTT.

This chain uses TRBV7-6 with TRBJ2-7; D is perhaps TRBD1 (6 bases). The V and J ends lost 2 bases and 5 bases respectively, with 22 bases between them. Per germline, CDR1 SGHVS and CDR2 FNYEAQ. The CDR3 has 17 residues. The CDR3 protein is CASSLTPPDRPPHEQYF. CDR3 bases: TGTGCCAGCAGCTTAACCCCCCCCGACAGGCCGCCCCACGAGCAGTACTTC.

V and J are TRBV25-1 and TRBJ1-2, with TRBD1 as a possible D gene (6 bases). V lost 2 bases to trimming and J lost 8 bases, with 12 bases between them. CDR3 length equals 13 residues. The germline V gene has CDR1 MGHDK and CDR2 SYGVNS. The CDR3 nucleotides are TGTGCCAGCAGTGAACCCCCAGGGGACGGCTACACCTTC. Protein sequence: CASSEPPGDGYTF.

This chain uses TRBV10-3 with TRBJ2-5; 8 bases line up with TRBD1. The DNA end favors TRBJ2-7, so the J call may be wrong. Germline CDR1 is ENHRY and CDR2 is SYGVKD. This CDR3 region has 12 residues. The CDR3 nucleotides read TGTGCCACCGGGACAGGCTCCTACGAGCAGTACTTC. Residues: CATGTGSYEQYF.

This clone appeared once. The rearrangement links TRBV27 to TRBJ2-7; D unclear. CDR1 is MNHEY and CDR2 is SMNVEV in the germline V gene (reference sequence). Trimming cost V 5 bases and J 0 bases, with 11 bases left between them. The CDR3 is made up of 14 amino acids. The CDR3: CASSEIASSYEQYF. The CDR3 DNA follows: TGTGCCAGCAGTGAGATTGCAAGCTCCTACGAGCAGTACTTC.

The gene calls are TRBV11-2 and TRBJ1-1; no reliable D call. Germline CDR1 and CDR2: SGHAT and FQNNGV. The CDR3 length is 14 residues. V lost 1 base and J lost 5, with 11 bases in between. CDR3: CASSLANSGTEAFF. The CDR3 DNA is TGTGCCAGCAGCTTAGCAAACTCGGGTACTGAAGCTTTCTTT.

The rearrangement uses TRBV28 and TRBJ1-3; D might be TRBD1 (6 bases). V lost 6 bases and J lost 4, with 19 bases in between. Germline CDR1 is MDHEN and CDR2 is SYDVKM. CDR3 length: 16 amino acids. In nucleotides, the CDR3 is TGTGCCAGCAGGGGACCCGGACAGTTGTCAGGAAACACCATATATTTT. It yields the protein CASRGPGQLSGNTIYF.

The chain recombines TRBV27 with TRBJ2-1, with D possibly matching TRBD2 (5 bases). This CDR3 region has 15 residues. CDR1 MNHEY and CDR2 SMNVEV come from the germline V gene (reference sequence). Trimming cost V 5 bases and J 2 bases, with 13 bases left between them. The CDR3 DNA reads TGTGCCAGCAGTCTCCGCGGGCGGACCTACAATGAGCAGTTCTTC. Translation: CASSLRGRTYNEQFF.

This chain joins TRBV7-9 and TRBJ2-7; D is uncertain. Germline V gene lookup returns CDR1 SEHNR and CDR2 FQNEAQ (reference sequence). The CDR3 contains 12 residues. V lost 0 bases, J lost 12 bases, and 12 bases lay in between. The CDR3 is CASSLAPDGLYF. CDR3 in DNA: TGTGCCAGCAGCTTAGCCCCGGACGGCCTGTACTTC.

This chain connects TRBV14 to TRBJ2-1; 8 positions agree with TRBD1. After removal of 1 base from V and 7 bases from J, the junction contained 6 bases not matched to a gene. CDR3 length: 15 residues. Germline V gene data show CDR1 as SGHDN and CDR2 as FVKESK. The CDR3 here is CASSQGQGASNEQFF. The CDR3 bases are TGTGCCAGCAGCCAAGGGCAGGGGGCGTCAAATGAGCAGTTCTTC.

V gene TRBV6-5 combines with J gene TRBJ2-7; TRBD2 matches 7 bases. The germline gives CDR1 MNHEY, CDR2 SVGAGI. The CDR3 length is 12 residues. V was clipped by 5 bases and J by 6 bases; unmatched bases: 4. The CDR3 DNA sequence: TGTGCCAGCAGTGCGGGGACTATCGAGCAGTACTTC. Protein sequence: CASSAGTIEQYF.

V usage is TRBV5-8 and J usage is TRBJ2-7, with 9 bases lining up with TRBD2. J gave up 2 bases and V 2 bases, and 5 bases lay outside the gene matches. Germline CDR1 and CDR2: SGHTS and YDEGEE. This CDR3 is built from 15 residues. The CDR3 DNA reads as TGTGCCAGCAGCTTTCTGGGACTAGCAACCTACGAGCAGTACTTC. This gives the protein CASSFLGLATYEQYF.

CDR3 sequence: CASSPTSGSGNEQFF. CDR3 nucleotides: TGTGCCAGCAGCCCCACTAGCGGGAGTGGAAATGAGCAGTTCTTC. The chain employs TRBV9 and TRBJ2-1, with 11 bases fitting TRBD2. In germline, CDR1 is SGDLS, CDR2 YYNGEE. Trimming removed 4 bases from V and 7 bases from J; junction bases left unmatched: 7. CDR3 length: 15 amino acids.

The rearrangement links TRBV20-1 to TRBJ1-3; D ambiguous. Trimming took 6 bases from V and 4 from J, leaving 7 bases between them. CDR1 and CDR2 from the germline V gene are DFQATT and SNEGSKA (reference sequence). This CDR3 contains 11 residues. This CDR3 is CSALTGNTIYF. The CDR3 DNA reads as TGCAGTGCCCTTACCGGAAACACCATATATTTT.

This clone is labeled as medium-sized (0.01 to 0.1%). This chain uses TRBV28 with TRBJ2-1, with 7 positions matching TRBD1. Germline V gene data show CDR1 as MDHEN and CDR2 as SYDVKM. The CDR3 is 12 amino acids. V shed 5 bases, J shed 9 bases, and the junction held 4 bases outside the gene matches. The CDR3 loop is CASSPGGSEQFF. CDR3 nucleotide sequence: TGTGCCAGCAGTCCAGGGGGAAGTGAGCAGTTCTTC.

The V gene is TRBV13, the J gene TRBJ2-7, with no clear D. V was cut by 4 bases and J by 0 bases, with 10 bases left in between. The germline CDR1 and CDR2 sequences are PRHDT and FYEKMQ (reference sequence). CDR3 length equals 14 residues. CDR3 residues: CASSSSESSYEQYF. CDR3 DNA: TGTGCCAGCAGCTCCTCCGAGAGCTCCTACGAGCAGTACTTC.